These 26 T cell receptor beta chains were all obtained from the same sample, sequenced in a study of T cells in Graves' hyperthyroidism and ophthalmopathy. Amplified regions were TCR beta CDR3 sequences from RNA transcripts. The primer set for the first-round RT-PCR of the TCR CDR3 was HTBI. A single record per CDR3 protein comes from TCRdb applying MiXCR to the multiplex PCR reads. The sample includes about 320,000 distinct CDR3 sequences, around 17% of them seen just once. Sequencing was carried out using blood. The receptors were gathered from a man aged 30-40 years with Graves' hyperthyroidism.

The chain links TRBV11-3 to TRBJ2-1, with D perhaps assigned TRBD1 or TRBD2 (5 bases each). CDR3 size: 19 residues. Per the germline V gene, CDR1 is SGHNT and CDR2 is YENEEA. Trimming removed 5 bases at V and 4 bases at J, with 27 bases between. The CDR3 reads CASSRGPPPTNPPYNEQFF. CDR3 bases: TGTGCCAGCAGCCGGGGCCCCCCCCCTACGAACCCCCCTTACAATGAGCAGTTCTTC.

This chain uses TRBV5-6 with TRBJ2-2; D gene uncertain. V was cut by 2 bases and J by 3 bases, with 8 bases left in between. CDR1 SGHDT and CDR2 YYEEEE come from the germline V gene. The CDR3 has 14 amino acids. CDR3 residues: CASSFRHDTGELFF. The CDR3 DNA follows: TGTGCCAGCAGCTTCAGGCATGACACCGGGGAGCTGTTTTTT.

Many counts were recorded for this clonotype. This sequence joins TRBV2 and TRBJ2-2; maybe TRBD1 (6 bases). The CDR3 has 15 residues. CDR1 and CDR2 from the germline V gene are SNHLY and FYNNEI. V lost 6 bases to trimming and J lost 2 bases, with 13 bases between them. Here the CDR3 reads CASRGTRGNTGELFF. CDR3 nucleotide sequence: TGTGCCAGCAGAGGGACAAGGGGTAACACCGGGGAGCTGTTTTTT.

This chain connects TRBV5-1 to TRBJ2-7; 12 bases are a match to TRBD1. The CDR3 is 16 residues long. CDR1 and CDR2 (germline): SGHRS, YFSETQ. V shed 2 bases and J 6 bases; nucleotides not matched to a gene: 9. In nucleotides, the CDR3 is TGCGCCAGCAGCTTCTTAGCCGGGACAGGGGGCGGCGAGCAGTACTTC. This sequence encodes CASSFLAGTGGGEQYF.

J is TRBJ1-1 and V is TRBV30, with unresolved D. The germline CDR1 and CDR2 sequences are GTSNPN and SVGIG (reference sequence). This CDR3 comprises 14 residues. The V end lost 0 bases, the J end lost 5 bases, and 13 bases lay between the germline ends. The CDR3 DNA follows: TGTGCCTGGAGTGTACAACGGGAATTGACTGAAGCTTTCTTT. Its translation: CAWSVQRELTEAFF.

This clonotype was counted many times. V usage is TRBV18 and J usage is TRBJ2-1; no reliable D call. V was clipped by 3 bases and J by 9 bases, with 21 bases between them. The CDR3 spans 16 residues. Germline CDR1 reads KGHSH; CDR2 reads LQKENI. CDR3 in amino acids: CASSPYDFNLQSEQFF. CDR3 DNA sequence: TGTGCCAGCTCACCTTATGACTTCAACCTACAGAGTGAGCAGTTCTTC.

Concerning this clonotype itself: One end of the junction does not line up with germline, which may come from a read error. This sequence joins TRBV18 and TRBJ2-5, with unresolved D. The CDR3 has 11 amino acids. CDR1 KGHSH and CDR2 LQKENI come from the germline V gene. CDR3 DNA: TGTGCCGGCTCATGGGGAGAGACCCAGTACTTC. Translation: CAGSWGETQYF.

This clonotype appeared many times. The chain couples TRBV28 to TRBJ2-1; 10 nucleotides match TRBD2. CDR3 length: 13 amino acids. The germline V gene has CDR1 MDHEN and CDR2 SYDVKM. The V gene end was trimmed by 7 bases and the J gene end by 8 bases; junction bases not matched to a gene: 5. This chain's CDR3 is CASTAGGADEQFF. The CDR3 DNA sequence: TGTGCCAGCACAGCGGGAGGGGCAGATGAGCAGTTCTTC.

The chain has TRBV5-5 and TRBJ2-7, with 7 bases lining up with TRBD2. V was pared by 5 bases and J by 1 base, with 12 bases of the junction left unmatched. CDR1 is SGHKS and CDR2 is YYEKEE in the germline V gene (reference sequence). The CDR3 spans 16 residues. Here the CDR3 reads CASSSGLGGSSYEQYF. The CDR3 nucleotides read TGTGCCAGCAGTTCCGGACTTGGCGGGAGTTCCTACGAGCAGTACTTC. The full variable domain, rest sourced from reference TRBV5-5 and TRBJ2-7, is DAGVTQSPTHLIKTRGQQVTLRCSPISGHKSVSWYQQVLGQGPQFIFQYYEKEERGRGNFPDRFSARQFPNYSSELNVNALLLGDSALYLCASSSGLGGSSYEQYFGPGTRLTVT.

In its sample, this clonotype was seen a few times. CDR3 residues: CAIGKEPGYEQYF. The CDR3 DNA reads as TGTGCCATCGGTAAGGAACCCGGGTACGAGCAGTACTTC. The V call is TRBV10-3, the J call TRBJ2-7; no clear D gene. Trimming removed 8 bases at V and 4 bases at J, with 15 bases between. Germline V gives CDR1 ENHRY, CDR2 SYGVKD. This CDR3 comprises 13 residues.

This clonotype came up many times. J is TRBJ2-5 and V is TRBV11-1; no reliable D call. Germline V CDR1 and CDR2: SGHAT, FQDESV (reference sequence). The V end lost 1 base, the J end lost 5 bases, and 17 bases lay between the germline ends. This CDR3 spans 16 amino acids. The CDR3 DNA follows: TGTGCCAGCAGCTTAGATGGAGACAACCCTGACGAGACCCAGTACTTC. Protein: CASSLDGDNPDETQYF.

This clonotype was counted ten times or more. The chain joins TRBV28 to TRBJ1-1; D unclear. V was pared by 6 bases and J by 0 bases, with 8 bases between. The CDR3 length is 13 residues. CDR1 and CDR2 (germline): MDHEN, SYDVKM. The CDR3 here is CASSQPMNTEAFF. CDR3 DNA: TGTGCCAGCAGCCAACCAATGAACACTGAAGCTTTCTTT.

This clonotype has ten or more counts. The chain has TRBV7-9 and TRBJ2-3; D uncertain. The germline gives CDR1 SEHNR, CDR2 FQNEAQ (reference sequence). V shed 3 bases and J shed 9 bases, with 13 bases lying between them. The CDR3 sequence is 13 residues long. CDR3 nucleotides: TGTGCCAGCAGCTTCGCATCCAGTCAGACGCAGTATTTT. It translates to CASSFASSQTQYF.

This clonotype turned up a few times. J is TRBJ2-1 and V is TRBV9; 10 bases line up with TRBD2. The CDR3 is 16 residues long. V dropped 2 bases and J dropped 2; count of bases not matched to a gene: 4. Germline CDR1 is SGDLS and CDR2 is YYNGEE. CDR3: CASSVDLAGAYNEQFF. CDR3 nucleotides: TGTGCCAGCAGCGTCGATCTAGCGGGGGCCTACAATGAGCAGTTCTTC. The full variable domain, its missing parts supplied by reference TRBV9 and TRBJ2-1, is DSGVTQTPKHLITATGQRVTLRCSPRSGDLSVYWYQQSLDQGLQFLIQYYNGEERAKGNILERFSAQQFPDLHSELNLSSLELGDSALYFCASSVDLAGAYNEQFFGPGTRLTVL.

Ten or more counts support this clonotype. The chain is built from TRBV4-2 and TRBJ1-5; 10 positions agree with TRBD1. The CDR3 is made up of 14 amino acids. J gave up 7 bases and V 3 bases, and 3 bases lay outside the gene matches. Germline CDR1 is LGHNA and CDR2 is YNFKEQ. CDR3 nucleotides: TGTGCCAGCAGCCAGGACAGGGGGTTGCAGCCCCAGCATTTT. This encodes CASSQDRGLQPQHF.

The J gene is TRBJ2-2, the V gene TRBV7-3, with D possibly matching TRBD2 (6 bases). The germline V gene encodes CDR1 SGHTA and CDR2 FQGTGA. V lost 5 bases and J lost 3, with 13 bases in between. The CDR3 length is 15 residues. CDR3 coding DNA: TGTGCCAGCAGCCCGGAGGGGCCCGACACCGGGGAGCTGTTTTTT. Encoded protein: CASSPEGPDTGELFF.

The V gene is TRBV15, the J gene TRBJ2-2; 9 bases map to TRBD2. V gave up 0 bases and J gave up 9 bases; unmatched junction bases: 8. Per the germline V gene, CDR1 is LNHNV and CDR2 is YYDKDF (reference sequence). CDR3 length: 16 residues. CDR3 DNA sequence: TGTGCCACCAGCAGAGATAGAGTAGCGGGAGAGCGGGAGCTGTTTTTT. Translation: CATSRDRVAGERELFF.

This clonotype has a count of ten or more. The chain employs TRBV7-3 and TRBJ2-1, with no clear D. This CDR3 region has 13 residues. Germline V lookup: CDR1 SGHTA, CDR2 FQGTGA. V gave up 3 bases and J gave up 9 bases, with 12 bases separating them. The CDR3 region has the DNA TGTGCCAGCAGCTTGGCCACCTTGTCTGAGCAGTTCTTC. It translates to CASSLATLSEQFF.

This clonotype was seen at least ten times. This chain joins TRBV28 and TRBJ2-7, with 9 bases matching TRBD2. This CDR3 region has 16 residues. Germline loops: CDR1 MDHEN, CDR2 SYDVKM. V gave up 2 bases and J gave up 3 bases; unmatched junction bases: 8. CDR3 region: CASSLTLSGGIYEQYF. CDR3 nucleotide sequence: TGTGCCAGCAGTTTAACCCTTAGCGGGGGAATCTACGAGCAGTACTTC.

J is TRBJ2-1 and V is TRBV14; maybe TRBD2 (6 bases). Looked up from germline, CDR1 is SGHDN and CDR2 is FVKESK. The CDR3 is 16 amino acids. Between the trimmed V and J ends, which lost 3 bases and 7 bases, there was a span of 19 bases. The CDR3 protein is CASSQTPGSRGNEQFF. DNA for the CDR3: TGTGCCAGCAGCCAGACCCCCGGGAGTAGAGGAAATGAGCAGTTCTTC. Full variable domain (outside the CDR3, taken from reference TRBV14 and TRBJ2-1): EAGVTQFPSHSVIEKGQTVTLRCDPISGHDNLYWYRRVMGKEIKFLLHFVKESKQDESGMPNNRFLAERTGGTYSTLKVQPAELEDSGVYFCASSQTPGSRGNEQFFGPGTRLTVL.

The chain uses TRBV19 and TRBJ1-2; D perhaps matches TRBD1 (5 bases). The V end lost 4 bases, the J end lost 4 bases, and 16 bases lay between the germline ends. The CDR3 spans 15 residues. Germline V gene lookup returns CDR1 LNHDA and CDR2 SQIVND (reference sequence). DNA of the CDR3: TGTGCCAGTAGTACGACAGTCCAGGGCGGCTATGGCTACACCTTC. Its protein is CASSTTVQGGYGYTF.

This chain joins TRBV25-1 and TRBJ2-5, with D hard to call. This CDR3 has 14 residues. Germline CDR1 and CDR2: MGHDK and SYGVNS. Trimming cost V 1 base and J 3 bases, with 9 bases left between them. In DNA form, the CDR3 reads TGTGCCAGCAGTGAATGGGTGGAAAAAGAGACCCAGTACTTC. It is translated as CASSEWVEKETQYF. Drawing the rest from reference TRBV25-1 and TRBJ2-5, the complete variable domain is EADIYQTPRYLVIGTGKKITLECSQTMGHDKMYWYQQDPGMELHLIHYSYGVNSTEKGDLSSESTVSRIRTEHFPLTLESARPSHTSQYLCASSEWVEKETQYFGPGTRLLVL.

V gene TRBV7-9 combines with J gene TRBJ2-2; 13 nucleotides match TRBD2. Per germline, CDR1 SEHNR and CDR2 FQNEAQ (reference sequence). CDR3 size: 15 residues. J lost 6 bases, V lost 5 bases, and 3 bases had no gene match. DNA of the CDR3: TGTGCCAGCAGCCCGGGACTAGCGGGATCCGGGGAGCTGTTTTTT. Amino acids: CASSPGLAGSGELFF.

The chain employs TRBV24-1 and TRBJ1-5; tentative D call: TRBD1 (5 bases). The CDR3 is 13 residues long. The V and J ends lost 9 bases and 6 bases respectively, with 14 bases between them. The germline gives CDR1 KGHDR, CDR2 SFDVKD. The CDR3 loop reads CATRASGGQPQHF. The CDR3 DNA reads TGTGCCACCCGAGCGAGCGGGGGTCAGCCCCAGCATTTT.

This clonotype has more than one count but fewer than ten. The chain joins TRBV27 to TRBJ2-2; weak D call: TRBD2 (5 bases). Germline assignment: CDR1 MNHEY and CDR2 SMNVEV (reference sequence). V gave up 9 bases and J gave up 6 bases, with 14 bases separating them. The CDR3 runs 13 residues. The CDR3 DNA reads as TGTGCCAGTCGACCCTCGGGGTCCGGGGAGCTGTTTTTT. Encoded protein: CASRPSGSGELFF.

This clonotype appeared many times. The chain carries TRBV6-1 and TRBJ2-3, with no clear D. There are 13 residues in the CDR3. Germline V lookup: CDR1 MNHNS, CDR2 SASEGT. V lost 4 bases, J lost 4 bases, and 9 bases lay in between. Here the CDR3 reads CASSVADSDTQYF. CDR3 DNA: TGTGCCAGCAGTGTTGCGGATTCAGATACGCAGTATTTT.